This TCR beta chain comes out of a study of memory CD4+ T cells and cytomegalovirus serostatus. The sort gate was single viable CD3+CD4+CD8-CD45RO+ cells for memory CD4+ T cells. The data were produced by immunoSEQ multiplex PCR, yet TCRdb's version contains in-frame clones alone and is incomplete. The sample lists under 80,000 clones; 60% to 80% were seen once. The germline V gene encodes CDR1 MNHEY and CDR2 SVGAGI. V was trimmed by 3 bases and J by 4 bases, leaving 3 bases between them. The CDR3 is made up of 11 amino acids. The gene calls are TRBV6-5 and TRBJ1-2, with unresolved D. The origin of this receptor is an adult in good health and CMV-seropositive. Sequencing was done on a sample of memory CD4+ T cells from blood. The CDR3 loop is CASSYGYGYTF. In DNA, the CDR3 is TGTGCCAGCAGTTATGGCTATGGCTACACCTTC.